This entry is about one TCR beta chain. Its antigen is as yet unknown. Assay used: immunoSEQ multiplex PCR; TCRdb lists only in-frame clones, some missing. The sample lists 150,000 to 200,000 clones, 85% to 95% occurring once. The data were obtained in a study of T cell responses to AZD1222 COVID-19 vaccine. Study results and caveats: Spike was spanned by vaccine-associated CD4 TCRs, which were dominant at 160-218 and 743-854. Females outnumbered males among donors, who were mostly white British; clonal diversity was possibly underestimated. Sampling captured repertoires only after the peak T cell response. It was only six AZD1222 recipients who were seropositive at baseline.

The junction had 8 bases not matched to a gene; V was cut back by 0 bases and J by 5 bases. Germline V gene data show CDR1 as SGHRS and CDR2 as YFSETQ. The CDR3 sequence is 16 residues long. The V call is TRBV5-1, the J call TRBJ2-5; 9 bases line up with TRBD1. Sequenced material: peripheral blood, taken on day 0 of AZD1222 vaccination. The clonotype originates from an adult in good health. The CDR3 region has the DNA TGCGCCAGCAGCTTGGGCGTGACAGGGGGTTGGGAGACCCAGTACTTC. Its protein is CASSLGVTGGWETQYF.